This entry describes one T cell receptor beta chain. With 2 bases removed from V and 5 bases from J, the gap between germline ends came to 10 bases. The CDR3 runs 14 residues. Per the germline V gene, CDR1 is LGHDT and CDR2 is YNNKEL (reference sequence). A second PCR, run for roughly 7 to 12 cycles, used a sample-barcoded 5' primer plus a J-beta primer mix. TCRdb recomputed calls from the 5' RACE reads with MiXCR, one row per CDR3 protein. This sample carries about 780,000 distinct CDR3 sequences, around 45% of them seen once, and the ten largest clones take around 18%. This record belongs to a study of blood T cells in healthy people across ages.

This chain joins TRBV3-1 and TRBJ2-1; maybe TRBD1 (5 bases). Input material: blood. The receptor was derived from a man at least 80 years old in good health. CDR3 coding DNA: TGTGCCAGCAGCCAACAGGGTGGGAACAATGAGCAGTTCTTC. Translation: CASSQQGGNNEQFF.